This T cell receptor (beta chain) was profiled in a study of identical twins. General study points: For cord blood, abundant beta clonotypes had fewer insertions, unlike memory repertoires, which showed none.

This clonotype was detected ten times or more. Antigen unknown. TCRdb re-called the 5' RACE reads through MiXCR, storing one row per CDR3 protein. The profile shows 600,000 to 700,000 distinct CDR3 sequences, 20% to 25% of them singletons. J lost 12 bases, V lost 4 bases, and 9 bases had no gene match. This CDR3 region has 13 residues. Looked up from germline, CDR1 is DFQATT and CDR2 is SNEGSKA (reference sequence). The sample was also reused in another study, on T cells expressing NK-cell markers.

Source material: PBMCs. The rearrangement links TRBV20-1 to TRBJ2-1; TRBD2 agrees at 10 bases. The TCR originated in a young woman in good health. CDR3 bases: TGCAGTGCTATACTAGCGGGACGTAGTCGGCAGTTCTTC. Translated: CSAILAGRSRQFF.